Included here is one TCR beta chain sequence, with context. No antigen is known for it. An end of the junction differs from the germline gene, which may be a read error. The receptor library was made with multiplex PCR. This sample was sequenced with an Illumina HiSeq 2500. TCRbeta libraries were constructed through three rounds of nested PCR with primers (Table S4) according to protocols adapted from ARM-PCR. Before sequencing, PCR products of 200-500 bp were excised from the gel and purified with the QIAquick gel extraction kit. The authors' pipeline ran thus. Trimmomatic was used to clean the reads, FLASH was used to merge the reads into complete CDR3 sequences, and MiTCR was used to assign the reads to V(D)J germline segments. VDJtools was used to compute clonal diversity as the inverse Simpson's index. In-frame sequences without a premature stop codon were defined as productive reads. TCRdb trimmed public reads at Q25 via fastp, called clones via MiXCR and kept in-frame beta chains. Rows with a matching CDR3 protein are joined into one entry that keeps the most common DNA and genes. None of the V and J calls come from the authors' own analysis; TCRdb made them. For this sample the table gives 90,000 to 100,000 distinct CDR3 sequences, of which 80% were detected only once. 30% of the sample rests with the top ten.

Counted from cysteine to phenylalanine, this CDR3 has 13 amino acids. This entry keeps only the CDR3 DNA: 39 bases, framed from base 1. The germline V gene sets CDR1 to SGHRS and CDR2 to YFSETQ. RNA was extracted from bulk unsorted tissue and checked for quality with a NanoDrop ND-1000 and an Agilent 2100. The normal lung samples consisted of distant non-tumor tissue collected more than 3 cm from the tumor edge. Newly diagnosed lung cancer patients without prior chemotherapy who had been admitted for thoracic surgery in China between August and November 2014 were enrolled as donors. Patients with previous radiotherapy or chemotherapy, or with another concurrent cancer, were excluded from the study. Surgical tissue pieces of about 1-2.3 cm3 were preserved in RNAlater solution and were kept at -80 degrees C until use. The data derive from a study of tumor and adjacent non-tumor tissue in lung cancer (dated by TCRdb to 2016 to 2019). With regard to the full study: By cancer type, the cohort comprised some 13 adenocarcinoma patients, 2 squamous cell carcinoma patients and 1 small cell lung cancer patient. For each patient, one tumor sample and one normal lung sample were taken, giving thirty paired specimens that underwent TCRbeta CDR3 sequencing. Sequencing produced around 130,000,000 productive TCRbeta reads in total, an average of about 4.5 million reads per sample. The roughly 15 patients were aged about 31 to 76 years, included ten or so men and 5 women, and had TNM stage I to III disease. Using bulk TCRbeta repertoires from some 15 lung cancer patients, the study set lung tumor tissue side by side with matched distant non-tumor lung tissue.

The full study reports these points: With only approximately 15 patients in the cohort, the authors noted that larger samples and more detailed clinical data are needed. Because peripheral blood was not sequenced, the blood TCRbeta repertoires of the lung cancer patients in the study went unexamined. Neither the sequencing platform nor unique molecular identifiers are mentioned in the methods. Tumor tissue showed significantly greater TCR diversity (inverse Simpson) than normal lung tissue (roughly 430 vs 170, P = 0.0075, Mann-Whitney U test). TCR diversity was significantly higher in younger patients, and higher tumor TCR diversity was associated with shorter overall and disease-free survival. In normal lung, the top 100 clones accounted for a significantly larger cumulative share of the repertoire than in tumor tissue.

The sample taken for sequencing was distant non-tumor lung tissue. This TCR came from a man aged 55 to 69 with small cell lung cancer. This receptor chain uses TRBV5-1 and TRBJ2-5, with the D gene call left open. The CDR3 protein is CTSSFQVQETQYF. The DNA sequence follows: TGCACCAGCAGCTTCCAGGTCCAAGAGACCCAGTACTTC.